The 18 T cell receptor delta chains below all came from one sample that was sequenced in a study of γδ T cells in repeated Plasmodium falciparum infection. TCRdb reanalyzed the multiplex PCR reads using CATT. The sample consists of roughly 90,000 delta-chain clones, 0.8% to 1% of them appearing once. Gammadelta T cells were flow-sorted from PBMC into Vgamma9/Vdelta2+ and Vdelta2-negative populations for bulk analysis. Specimen: gamma-delta T cells from blood. These receptors were taken from a pool of human donors (malaria-infected and uninfected, not separated).

This clone was picked up a small number of times. A read error likely explains this, since a far larger clone differs by one base. In the same sample, other DNA sequences code for this CDR3. The V segment is TRDV1, and no J call was made; the table assigns TRDD3, which was not confirmed against the DNA. Looked up from germline, CDR1 is TSWWSYY and CDR2 is QGS. The length of the CDR3 is 22 residues. CDR3: CALGVNPPSDDQCGIRTDKLIF. CDR3 nucleotides: TGTGCTCTTGGTGTAAACCCGCCTTCCGACGACCAATGTGGGATACGCACCGATAAGCTCATCTTT.

This clone occurred a few times. TCRdb attributes to this sequence the protein of a much larger clone, which differs from the DNA translation at residue 9; a read error is likely, and the protein displayed is translated from the DNA. The CDR3 coding sequence is TGTGCTCTCAATCACAAGGCAAACGGGGGGATACGGCCCACCGATAAACTCATCTTT. Its protein product is CALNHKANGGIRPTDKLIF. V and J are TRDV1 and TRDJ1; 10 bases map to TRDD3. CDR3 length: 19 amino acids. Germline values: CDR1 TSWWSYY, CDR2 QGS. J gave up 1 base and V 9 bases, and 20 bases lay outside the gene matches.

In this sample, this clone turned up a few times. This DNA translates differently at residue 6 from the TCRdb protein, which is that of a much larger clone; a read error is likely, and the protein shown is the DNA's own translation. The CDR3 nucleotides read TGTGCTCTTGGGGAACGACTCCTACGGTCTGGGGGATCGCGTCTCATCTTT. Amino acid sequence: CALGERLLRSGGSRLIF. The chain is built from TRDV1 and TRDJ1, with TRDD3 identical over 9 bases. CDR1 is TSWWSYY, CDR2 QGS, per germline. With V trimmed by 1 base and J by 11 bases, 17 bases remained unmatched. The CDR3 totals 17 residues.

About this clone itself: The protein that TCRdb holds for this DNA derives from a much larger clone and differs from the translated DNA at residue 5, which likely indicates a read error; the protein shown here is translated from the DNA. V and J are TRDV2 and TRDJ1; 7 bases map to TRDD3. In the absence of a J gene in TCRdb, the DNA was matched to germline to assign it here. With 2 bases clipped from V and 2 bases from J, the junction kept 16 bases outside the gene matches. Per the germline V gene, CDR1 is GEAIGNYY and CDR2 is EKD. This CDR3 comprises 18 residues. CDR3 loop: CACDNKAWGGPTTDKLIF. DNA of the CDR3: TGTGCCTGTGACAATAAGGCCTGGGGGGGGCCCACAACCGATAAACTCATCTTT.

Note on this clone: With only one base between it and a far larger clone, this is likely a read error. Distinct nucleotide sequences in the sample also encode this CDR3. The rearrangement links TRDV2 to TRDJ1; 9 bases line up with TRDD2. TCRdb supplies no J gene; here it was assigned by aligning the nucleotide sequence to germline. The germline V gene has CDR1 GEAIGNYY and CDR2 EKD. The junction had 24 bases not matched to a gene; V was cut back by 3 bases and J by 2 bases. There are 21 residues in the CDR3. This CDR3 is CACDPSYVSGGRQHDTDKLIF. The CDR3 DNA follows: TGTGCCTGTGACCCTTCCTACGTAAGTGGGGGCCGTCAACATGATACCGATAAACTCATCTTT.

This clone was seen more than once but under ten times. A far larger clone is one base from this, pointing to a likely read error. The sample holds other DNA sequences that translate to the same CDR3. The gene calls are TRDV2 and TRDJ1; D unresolved. The J gene, missing from TCRdb, was assigned here through DNA to germline matching. CDR1 and CDR2 (germline): GEAIGNYY, EKD. V lost 1 base, J lost 0 bases, and 11 bases lay in between. The CDR3 covers 15 residues. The CDR3 loop reads CACDTGAGYTDKLIF. The CDR3 DNA reads TGTGCCTGTGACACAGGGGCCGGCTACACCGATAAACTCATCTTT.

A word on this clone: TCRdb's protein for this DNA is that of a much larger clone and differs from the translation at residue 11, likely a read error; the protein shown is the DNA translation. This sequence joins TRDV2 and TRDJ1; TRDD3 agrees at 10 bases. This CDR3 comprises 16 residues. Trimming removed 0 bases from V and 3 bases from J; junction bases left unmatched: 6. Germline loops: CDR1 GEAIGNYY, CDR2 EKD. The CDR3 spells CACDTGLLGDPDKLIF. CDR3 nucleotide sequence: TGTGCCTGTGACACCGGACTACTGGGGGATCCCGATAAACTCATCTTT.

This clone was recorded at least ten times. This likely came from a read error, as a far larger clone is one base away. Other nucleotide sequences from this sample produce the same CDR3. The J gene is TRDJ1, the V gene TRDV2; D is possibly TRDD2 (5 bases). The J gene is absent in TCRdb and was assigned here via DNA matching to germline. The CDR3 has 16 residues. Germline CDR1 GEAIGNYY, CDR2 EKD. The CDR3 loop is CACDRAYAPSTDKLIF. In nucleotides, the CDR3 is TGTGCCTGCGACAGGGCCTACGCCCCATCCACCGATAAACTCATCTTT.

To note about this clone: This DNA's translation differs at residue 5 from TCRdb's protein, which comes from a much larger clone; a read error is likely, and the protein shown is translated from the DNA. The chain links TRDV2 to TRDJ3; 9 bases agree with TRDD3. TCRdb supplies no J gene; here it was assigned by aligning the nucleotide sequence to germline. This CDR3 has 19 amino acids. V lost 3 bases and J lost 0; bases outside the gene matches: 8. Germline V lookup: CDR1 GEAIGNYY, CDR2 EKD. Here the CDR3 DNA reads TGTGCCTGTGACGCCCTACTGGGGGAGAGCTCCTGGGACACCCGACAGATGTTTTTC. Its translation is CACDALLGESSWDTRQMFF.

For this clone: The translation of this DNA and the TCRdb protein of a much larger clone differ at residue 7, probably owing to a read error; the protein shown here is translated from the DNA. The chain has TRAV14/DV4 and TRDJ1; no clear D. As TCRdb names no J gene, one was assigned here on the basis of a DNA match to germline. Trimming removed 10 bases at V and 3 bases at J, with 15 bases between. CDR1 is TSDPSYG, CDR2 QGSYDQQN, per germline (reference sequence). This CDR3 has 13 amino acids. This CDR3 reads CATLIRAADKLIF. DNA for the CDR3: TGTGCAACCCTTATCCGGGCAGCCGATAAACTCATCTTT.

This clone has at least ten counts. A read error likely explains why the TCRdb protein, taken from a much larger clone, differs from this DNA's translation at residue 4; the protein shown is translated from the DNA. The sample has other DNA sequences that encode this CDR3 too. The rearrangement joins TRDV2 to TRDJ1; tentatively, D is TRDD2 or TRDD3 (6 bases each). Per germline, CDR1 GEAIGNYY and CDR2 EKD. V lost 5 bases, J lost 0 bases, and 27 bases lay in between. This CDR3 has 19 amino acids. CDR3 loop: CACGTGSYTGLLYTDKLIF. The CDR3, as DNA: TGTGCCTGTGGCACGGGATCCTACACTGGGCTACTTTACACCGATAAACTCATCTTT.

This clone was seen more than once but under ten times. The protein that TCRdb holds for this DNA derives from a much larger clone and differs from the translated DNA at residue 15, which likely indicates a read error; the protein shown here is translated from the DNA. The chain employs TRDV1 and TRDJ1, with 13 bases that match TRDD3. Assignment of the J gene here rests on matching the DNA to germline, because TCRdb gives none. The CDR3 is 18 amino acids. Germline V CDR1 and CDR2: TSWWSYY, QGS. The CDR3 region has the DNA TGTGCTCTTGGGGAATCAAATAAACTGGGGGATACGTCCGATAGACTCATCTTT. This codes for CALGESNKLGDTSDRLIF.

There are many counts of this clone. The likely explanation is a read error, given a far larger clone one base away. Other nucleotide sequences from this sample produce the same CDR3. This chain links TRDV2 with TRDJ1; 7 nucleotides align to TRDD3. This CDR3 region has 19 residues. The V gene's germline CDR1 is GEAIGNYY and CDR2 EKD. V dropped 0 bases and J dropped 1; count of bases not matched to a gene: 16. The CDR3 DNA is TGTGCCTGTGACACCGTCATGGGGACGGGGGGATTCGCCACCGATAAACTCATCTTT. Encoded protein: CACDTVMGTGGFATDKLIF.

Points on this clone: TCRdb lists the protein of a much larger clone for this DNA, which differs at residue 4, so this is likely a read error; the protein given here is translated from the DNA itself. The chain couples TRDV2 to TRDJ1; TRDD3 aligns across 7 bases. TCRdb gives no J gene; it was assigned here by matching the DNA to germline. CDR3 length: 19 residues. V lost 5 bases and J lost 0; bases outside the gene matches: 20. Germline loops: CDR1 GEAIGNYY, CDR2 EKD. CDR3 amino acids: CACGLLDLGVPSYTDKLIF. CDR3 DNA: TGTGCCTGTGGCCTCTTGGACCTGGGGGTCCCATCGTACACCGATAAACTCATCTTT.

This clone appeared a few times. For this DNA, TCRdb reports the protein of a much larger clone, which diverges at residue 9, most likely from a read error; the protein presented here is translated directly from the DNA. The V and J genes are TRDV1 and TRDJ1; D is ambiguous. Since TCRdb gives no J gene, matching the DNA to germline was used here to assign it. The CDR3 is 18 residues long. CDR1 is TSWWSYY and CDR2 is QGS in the germline V gene. The V gene lost 1 base and the J gene lost 2 bases, with 20 bases spanning the gap. The CDR3 loop is CALGEPSSHPACTDKLIF. CDR3 in DNA: TGTGCTCTTGGGGAACCGTCCTCCCACCCCGCGTGTACCGATAAACTCATCTTT.

This clone showed up just a few times. This DNA's translation and the protein TCRdb lists, from a much larger clone, do not match at residue 6, likely due to a read error; the protein shown is translated from the DNA. This rearrangement joins TRDV2 to TRDJ1; 7 bases are a match to TRDD3. Here the J gene came from matching the DNA to germline, since TCRdb omits it. Germline values: CDR1 GEAIGNYY, CDR2 EKD. The CDR3 totals 18 residues. Trimming removed 3 bases from V and 0 bases from J; junction bases left unmatched: 15. CDR3 region: CACDPSRTGDPYTDKLIF. The CDR3 nucleotides read TGTGCCTGTGACCCCTCGCGTACTGGGGATCCGTACACCGATAAACTCATCTTT.

This clone has more than one count but fewer than ten. One base separates it from a far larger clone, so it is likely a read error. The sample holds other DNA sequences that translate to the same CDR3. The CDR3 bases are TGTGCCTGTGACACTCCTTGGACTGGGGGCCCTCACCCCACCGATAAACTCATCTTT. Its protein is CACDTPWTGGPHPTDKLIF. The rearrangement joins TRDV2 to TRDJ1, with 8 bases aligning to TRDD3. The J gene is absent in TCRdb and was assigned here via DNA matching to germline. Germline lookup yields CDR1 GEAIGNYY and CDR2 EKD. V gave up 1 base and J gave up 1 base; unmatched junction bases: 16. This CDR3 region has 19 residues.

This clone showed up just a few times. TCRdb shows a much larger clone's protein in place of this DNA's translation, and the two differ at residue 4, likely through a read error; the protein shown is translated from the DNA. The chain links TRAV23/DV6 to TRDJ1; D unresolved. CDR1 NTAFDY and CDR2 IRPDVSE come from the germline V gene (reference sequence). CDR3 size: 13 residues. Trimming took off 4 bases at V and 2 bases at J, with 12 bases between the two ends. The CDR3 loop reads CAAGWWETDKLIF. CDR3 sequence (DNA): TGTGCAGCAGGCTGGTGGGAGACCGATAAACTCATCTTT.